Detailed here is one T cell receptor beta chain. Antigen specificity is unknown. The sampling schedule covered blood at baseline, cycle 4 day 1, and cycle 7 day 1. V shed 0 bases and J shed 0 bases, with 15 bases lying between them. This CDR3 is 18 amino acids long. CDR1 is SGHAT, CDR2 FQNNGV, per germline. These data come from a study of OX40 agonist ivuxolimab in advanced cancers. Study-level information: Patients were dosed with the agonistic anti-OX40 (CD134) antibody ivuxolimab. Regarding the study as a whole: Expanded peripheral T cell antigen specificity was not determined. Clonal expansion by week 6 occurred in CD4+ and CD8+ blood T cells (at 0.1 to 3.0 mg/kg).

TCRdb's table, derived via immunoSEQ multiplex PCR, lists solely in-frame clones and lacks some. The top ten clones hold about a tenth of a sample with approximately 65,000 clones, around four fifths of them seen once. The sequence was obtained from an adult with an advanced solid tumor such as melanoma, head and neck, liver or kidney cancer. The rearrangement joins TRBV11-2 to TRBJ2-1; D gene unclear. The material was CD4+ or CD8+ T cells sorted from blood, obtained in a trial of the OX40 agonist ivuxolimab. The CDR3 region has the DNA TGTGCCAGCAGCTTAGATTGGCTTATTATCAACTCCTACAATGAGCAGTTCTTC. It is translated as CASSLDWLIINSYNEQFF.